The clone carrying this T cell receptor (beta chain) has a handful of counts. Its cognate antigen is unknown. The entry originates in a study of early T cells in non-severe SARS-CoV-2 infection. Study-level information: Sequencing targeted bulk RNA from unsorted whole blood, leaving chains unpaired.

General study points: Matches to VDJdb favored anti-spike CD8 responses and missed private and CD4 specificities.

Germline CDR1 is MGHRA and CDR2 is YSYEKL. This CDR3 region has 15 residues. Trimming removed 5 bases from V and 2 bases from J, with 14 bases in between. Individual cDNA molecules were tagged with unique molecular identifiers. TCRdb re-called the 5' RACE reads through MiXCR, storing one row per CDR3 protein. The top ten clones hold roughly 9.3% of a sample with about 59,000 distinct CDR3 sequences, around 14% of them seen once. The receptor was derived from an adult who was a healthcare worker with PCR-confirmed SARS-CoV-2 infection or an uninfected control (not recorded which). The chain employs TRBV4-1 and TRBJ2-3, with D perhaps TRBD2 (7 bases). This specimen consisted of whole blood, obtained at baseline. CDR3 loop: CASSSEGGITDTQYF. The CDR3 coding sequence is TGCGCCAGCAGCTCTGAGGGGGGGATCACAGATACGCAGTATTTT.